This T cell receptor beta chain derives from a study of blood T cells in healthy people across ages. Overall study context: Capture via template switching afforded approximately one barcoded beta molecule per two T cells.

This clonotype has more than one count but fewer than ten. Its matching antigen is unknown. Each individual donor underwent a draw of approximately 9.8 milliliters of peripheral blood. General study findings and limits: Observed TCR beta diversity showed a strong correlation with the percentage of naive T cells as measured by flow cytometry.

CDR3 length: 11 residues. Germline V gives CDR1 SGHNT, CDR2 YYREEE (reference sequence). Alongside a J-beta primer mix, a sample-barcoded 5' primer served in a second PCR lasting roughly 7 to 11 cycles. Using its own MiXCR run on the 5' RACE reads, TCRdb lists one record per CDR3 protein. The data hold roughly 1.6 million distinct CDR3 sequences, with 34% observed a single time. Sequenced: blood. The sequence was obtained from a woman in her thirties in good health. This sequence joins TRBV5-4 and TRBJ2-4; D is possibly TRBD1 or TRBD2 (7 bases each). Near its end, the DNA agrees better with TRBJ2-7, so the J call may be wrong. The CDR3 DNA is TGTGCCTGCCAGGGGGAGGGCGAGCAGTACTTC. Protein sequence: CACQGEGEQYF.